The 23 T cell receptor beta chains below all came from one sample that was sequenced in a study of blood T cell repertoires in COVID-19. TCRdb's copy holds only in-frame clones and misses some; the assay was immunoSEQ multiplex PCR. The sample shows roughly 200,000 clones, around 89% of them seen only once. Sequenced: peripheral blood. All receptors derive from a man aged 50 to 60 with acute or convalescent COVID-19.

This clone appeared a few times. The chain couples TRBV6-2 or TRBV6-3 to TRBJ2-7; TRBD1 matches at 12 bases. CDR3 length: 16 amino acids. Looked up from germline, CDR1 is MNHEY and CDR2 is SVGEGT. With 0 bases clipped from V and 5 bases from J, the junction kept 5 bases outside the gene matches. In nucleotides, the CDR3 is TGTGCCAGCAGTTACTCCGGGACAGGGGGCGCGGACGAGCAGTACGTC. Translation gives CASSYSGTGGADEQYV.

This clone was picked up a small number of times. The chain recombines TRBV18 with TRBJ1-4; tentatively, D is TRBD1 (6 bases). Trimming removed 0 bases at V and 5 bases at J, with 10 bases between. CDR1 and CDR2 from the germline V gene are KGHSH and LQKENI. The CDR3 loop spans 15 amino acids. CDR3 loop: CASSPPNRENEKLFF. The DNA of the CDR3 is TGTGCCAGCTCACCACCGAACAGGGAAAATGAAAAACTGTTTTTT. Full variable domain (remainder filled in from reference TRBV18 and TRBJ1-4): NAGVMQNPRHLVRRRGQEARLRCSPMKGHSHVYWYRQLPEEGLKFMVYLQKENIIDESGMPKERFSAEFPKEGPSILRIQQVVRGDSAAYFCASSPPNRENEKLFFGSGTQLSVL.

This clone was counted a few times. The chain links TRBV18 to TRBJ2-1; a weak D match, TRBD1 (5 bases). This CDR3 is 14 amino acids long. CDR1 and CDR2 (germline): KGHSH, LQKENI. V was clipped by 4 bases and J by 6 bases, with 13 bases between them. CDR3 in DNA: TGTGCCAGCTCACGGGCAGGGCAAGCCAATGAGCAGTTCTTC. Its protein product is CASSRAGQANEQFF.

V gene TRBV13 combines with J gene TRBJ2-5; 10 positions agree with TRBD2. The CDR3 is 18 residues long. Germline trimming cut 5 bases from V and 0 bases from J; bases unmatched to any gene: 12. Germline CDR1 reads PRHDT; CDR2 reads FYEKMQ (reference sequence). CDR3 sequence: CASSASGGADLYQETQYF. The CDR3 DNA reads TGTGCCAGCAGCGCAAGCGGGGGGGCCGATCTTTACCAAGAGACCCAGTACTTC.

The CDR3 sequence: CASGLPAGPAFF. The CDR3 nucleotides are TGTGCTAGTGGTTTACCGGCAGGGCCAGCTTTCTTT. The chain links TRBV12-5 to TRBJ1-1; a weak D match, TRBD1 (5 bases). Germline lookup yields CDR1 LGHNT and CDR2 FRNRAP. The CDR3 length is 12 residues. V was cut by 3 bases and J by 10 bases, with 12 bases left in between.

V usage is TRBV29-1 and J usage is TRBJ1-1, with D tentatively TRBD1 (6 bases). CDR3 length: 12 amino acids. From germline, CDR1 is SQVTM and CDR2 ANQGSEA. Trimming took 6 bases from V and 3 from J, leaving 11 bases between them. The chain's CDR3 is CSVGGQDTEAFF. CDR3 coding DNA: TGCAGCGTGGGGGGGCAGGACACTGAAGCTTTCTTT. Drawing the rest from reference TRBV29-1 and TRBJ1-1, the complete variable domain is SAVISQKPSRDICQRGTSLTIQCQVDSQVTMMFWYRQQPGQSLTLIATANQGSEATYESGFVIDKFPISRPNLTFSTLTVSNMSPEDSSIYLCSVGGQDTEAFFGQGTRLTVV.

The sample holds one count of this clone. The CDR3 DNA reads as TGTGCCAGTAGTATGGTGGACAGGAACACTGAAGCTTTCTTT. Protein: CASSMVDRNTEAFF. The rearrangement links TRBV19 to TRBJ1-1; TRBD1 is a possible D gene (6 bases). There are 14 residues in the CDR3. CDR1 is LNHDA, CDR2 SQIVND, per germline (reference sequence). Between the trimmed V and J ends, which lost 3 bases and 1 base, there was a span of 9 bases.

The rearrangement joins TRBV11-2 to TRBJ2-7; D unresolved. V lost 1 base and J lost 3, with 7 bases in between. CDR1 is SGHAT, CDR2 FQNNGV, per germline. This CDR3 has 13 amino acids. The CDR3 region is CASSLGLVYEQYF. The CDR3 bases are TGTGCCAGCAGCTTAGGACTGGTCTACGAGCAGTACTTC.

The chain couples TRBV18 to TRBJ2-1; 7 nucleotides align to TRBD1. Germline CDR1 reads KGHSH; CDR2 reads LQKENI. With V trimmed by 6 bases and J by 8 bases, 13 bases remained unmatched. CDR3 length: 15 amino acids. This CDR3 reads CASSSRQGYADEQFF. The DNA for the CDR3 is TGTGCCAGCTCGTCCAGACAGGGTTATGCGGATGAGCAGTTCTTC.

The chain employs TRBV7-9 and TRBJ2-5; 9 nucleotides agree with TRBD2. The V segment lost 3 bases and the J segment 1 base; nucleotides outside the gene matches: 12. The CDR3 runs to 18 residues. Germline CDR1 SEHNR, CDR2 FQNEAQ (reference sequence). Here the CDR3 DNA reads TGTGCCAGCAGCTTTACCCCCTTGGGTAGCGGGAGCCAAGAGACCCAGTACTTC. Residues: CASSFTPLGSGSQETQYF.

This chain joins TRBV24-1 and TRBJ2-1, with 13 bases identical to TRBD2. CDR1 is KGHDR, CDR2 SFDVKD, per germline. CDR3 length: 18 residues. V trimming: 5 bases; J trimming: 0 bases; junction bases outside the gene matches: 6. The CDR3: CATSARRTSGSSYNEQFF. DNA of the CDR3: TGTGCCACCAGTGCCCGTCGGACTAGCGGGAGCTCCTACAATGAGCAGTTCTTC.

V gene TRBV5-1 combines with J gene TRBJ2-3; 10 positions match TRBD2. This CDR3 has 14 amino acids. Germline V gene lookup returns CDR1 SGHRS and CDR2 YFSETQ. The ends lost 4 bases at V and 6 bases at J; junction bases unmatched: 5. DNA of the CDR3: TGCGCCAGCAGCGTCAGCGGGAGGGGGGATACGCAGTATTTT. Its translation: CASSVSGRGDTQYF.

The J gene is TRBJ1-2, the V gene TRBV27; possible D gene TRBD1, 6 bases. CDR1 is MNHEY, CDR2 SMNVEV, per germline (reference sequence). The ends were cut back, 4 bases at V and 7 bases at J, with 13 bases in the middle. The CDR3 consists of 13 residues. In DNA, the CDR3 is TGTGCCAGCAGTTCACAGGGTTTAGGTGGCTACACCTTC. Amino acid sequence: CASSSQGLGGYTF.

This sequence joins TRBV7-9 and TRBJ2-1, with TRBD2 matching over 9 bases. This CDR3 spans 16 amino acids. The V and J ends lost 1 base and 4 bases, in that order; junction bases with no gene match: 5. Germline CDR1 is SEHNR and CDR2 is FQNEAQ (reference sequence). The CDR3 coding sequence is TGTGCCAGCAGCTTAGTGGTAGCGGGAGCATACAATGAGCAGTTCTTC. Residues: CASSLVVAGAYNEQFF.

This sequence joins TRBV11-3 and TRBJ2-5; maybe TRBD2 (5 bases). The V gene's germline CDR1 is SGHNT and CDR2 YENEEA. This CDR3 region has 13 residues. Trimming removed 6 bases at V and 4 bases at J, with 12 bases between. CDR3 region: CASSLSGGETQYF. DNA for the CDR3: TGTGCCAGCAGTCTCAGCGGAGGAGAGACCCAGTACTTC.

The chain has TRBV18 and TRBJ2-1, with 10 positions matching TRBD2. With 1 base clipped from V and 9 bases from J, the junction kept 6 bases outside the gene matches. CDR3 length: 15 residues. Germline V gene sequence: CDR1 KGHSH, CDR2 LQKENI. In nucleotides, the CDR3 is TGTGCCAGCTCACCACTCCCTAGCGGGAGCAGTGAGCAGTTCTTC. This gives the protein CASSPLPSGSSEQFF. The full variable domain, in which reference TRBV18 and TRBJ2-1 provide the parts outside the CDR3, is NAGVMQNPRHLVRRRGQEARLRCSPMKGHSHVYWYRQLPEEGLKFMVYLQKENIIDESGMPKERFSAEFPKEGPSILRIQQVVRGDSAAYFCASSPLPSGSSEQFFGPGTRLTVL.

The chain couples TRBV19 to TRBJ1-1, with a weak D call TRBD1 (6 bases). Trimming cost V 7 bases and J 1 base, with 10 bases left between them. CDR1 and CDR2 from the germline V gene are LNHDA and SQIVND (reference sequence). The CDR3 is 13 amino acids. The CDR3: CASKRGQNTEAFF. The CDR3 nucleotides are TGTGCCAGTAAGCGGGGGCAGAACACTGAAGCTTTCTTT.

The rearrangement joins TRBV28 to TRBJ1-2; D is ambiguous. The CDR3 extends over 12 amino acids. Trimming pared 6 bases from V and 3 bases from J, leaving 8 bases between. Germline CDR1 MDHEN, CDR2 SYDVKM. The CDR3 is CASSFSDYGYTF. Written as DNA, the CDR3 is TGTGCCAGCAGCTTCTCGGACTATGGCTACACCTTC.

V gene TRBV6-6 combines with J gene TRBJ2-5, with a tentative D call TRBD1 (5 bases). Germline assignment: CDR1 MNHNY and CDR2 SVGAGI (reference sequence). CDR3 size: 13 residues. V lost 2 bases to trimming and J lost 3 bases, with 7 bases between them. Here the CDR3 DNA reads TGTGCCAGCAGTTACGGGGCAAAAGAGACCCAGTACTTC. Protein product: CASSYGAKETQYF.

As regards this clone: Different DNA sequences within this sample yield the same CDR3. This chain links TRBV5-1 with TRBJ2-2, with TRBD2 as a possible D gene (6 bases). The CDR3 totals 15 residues. V was pared by 2 bases and J by 4 bases, with 12 bases between. In germline, CDR1 is SGHRS, CDR2 YFSETQ. CDR3 region: CASSLVQGGTGELFF. CDR3 nucleotide sequence: TGCGCCAGCAGCTTAGTGCAGGGAGGCACCGGGGAGCTGTTTTTT.

This chain uses TRBV19 with TRBJ1-1; possible D gene TRBD1, 5 bases. Germline V gene data show CDR1 as LNHDA and CDR2 as SQIVND (reference sequence). This CDR3 spans 16 amino acids. V lost 8 bases and J lost 1, with 20 bases in between. The CDR3 region is CASGPVGSGWNTEAFF. CDR3 DNA: TGTGCCAGTGGGCCCGTTGGGTCAGGGTGGAACACTGAAGCTTTCTTT.

The chain is built from TRBV28 and TRBJ1-2, with D unresolved. V lost 2 bases and J 7 bases, leaving 8 bases between the germline ends. This CDR3 region has 12 residues. CDR1 MDHEN and CDR2 SYDVKM come from the germline V gene. CDR3 in DNA: TGTGCCAGCAGTTTAGTTGGTAGTGGCTACACCTTC. Translated, it gives CASSLVGSGYTF.

The chain joins TRBV6-2 or TRBV6-3 to TRBJ2-5; maybe TRBD1 (6 bases). This CDR3 contains 15 residues. Looked up from germline, CDR1 is MNHEY and CDR2 is SVGEGT. V dropped 2 bases and J dropped 0 bases, with 10 bases sitting between them. The CDR3 DNA is TGTGCCAGCAGTTACGGTCCAGGGGACCAAGAGACCCAGTACTTC. It is translated as CASSYGPGDQETQYF.